What follows describes a single T cell receptor beta chain. The sample comes from a study of shared clonotypes between healthy human individuals. Deep was the level at which the assay was run. Some clones are missing from TCRdb's copy, which holds only in-frame ones; the method was immunoSEQ multiplex PCR. In the table there are 2 million to 2.5 million clones, over 90% of which are singletons. The CDR3 has 16 residues. V lost 5 bases and J lost 0, with 16 bases in between. Germline CDR1 MDHEN, CDR2 SYDVKM. This clonotype was obtained from a man aged 18 to 35 in good health. Some clones in this sample may be carry-over from other donors' samples. Sequencing was performed on naive CD4+ T cells from PBMCs. Subset meaning: CD45RA+ positively selected. The chain employs TRBV28 and TRBJ2-5; TRBD2 might be the D (6 bases). The DNA for the CDR3 is TGTGCCAGCAGTAACCTTAGCGGTAGAAACCAAGAGACCCAGTACTTC. Its translation is CASSNLSGRNQETQYF. Full variable domain (missing parts from reference TRBV28 and TRBJ2-5): DVKVTQSSRYLVKRTGEKVFLECVQDMDHENMFWYRQDPGLGLRLIYFSYDVKMKEKGDIPEGYSVSREKKERFSLILESASTNQTSMYLCASSNLSGRNQETQYFGPGTRLLVL.